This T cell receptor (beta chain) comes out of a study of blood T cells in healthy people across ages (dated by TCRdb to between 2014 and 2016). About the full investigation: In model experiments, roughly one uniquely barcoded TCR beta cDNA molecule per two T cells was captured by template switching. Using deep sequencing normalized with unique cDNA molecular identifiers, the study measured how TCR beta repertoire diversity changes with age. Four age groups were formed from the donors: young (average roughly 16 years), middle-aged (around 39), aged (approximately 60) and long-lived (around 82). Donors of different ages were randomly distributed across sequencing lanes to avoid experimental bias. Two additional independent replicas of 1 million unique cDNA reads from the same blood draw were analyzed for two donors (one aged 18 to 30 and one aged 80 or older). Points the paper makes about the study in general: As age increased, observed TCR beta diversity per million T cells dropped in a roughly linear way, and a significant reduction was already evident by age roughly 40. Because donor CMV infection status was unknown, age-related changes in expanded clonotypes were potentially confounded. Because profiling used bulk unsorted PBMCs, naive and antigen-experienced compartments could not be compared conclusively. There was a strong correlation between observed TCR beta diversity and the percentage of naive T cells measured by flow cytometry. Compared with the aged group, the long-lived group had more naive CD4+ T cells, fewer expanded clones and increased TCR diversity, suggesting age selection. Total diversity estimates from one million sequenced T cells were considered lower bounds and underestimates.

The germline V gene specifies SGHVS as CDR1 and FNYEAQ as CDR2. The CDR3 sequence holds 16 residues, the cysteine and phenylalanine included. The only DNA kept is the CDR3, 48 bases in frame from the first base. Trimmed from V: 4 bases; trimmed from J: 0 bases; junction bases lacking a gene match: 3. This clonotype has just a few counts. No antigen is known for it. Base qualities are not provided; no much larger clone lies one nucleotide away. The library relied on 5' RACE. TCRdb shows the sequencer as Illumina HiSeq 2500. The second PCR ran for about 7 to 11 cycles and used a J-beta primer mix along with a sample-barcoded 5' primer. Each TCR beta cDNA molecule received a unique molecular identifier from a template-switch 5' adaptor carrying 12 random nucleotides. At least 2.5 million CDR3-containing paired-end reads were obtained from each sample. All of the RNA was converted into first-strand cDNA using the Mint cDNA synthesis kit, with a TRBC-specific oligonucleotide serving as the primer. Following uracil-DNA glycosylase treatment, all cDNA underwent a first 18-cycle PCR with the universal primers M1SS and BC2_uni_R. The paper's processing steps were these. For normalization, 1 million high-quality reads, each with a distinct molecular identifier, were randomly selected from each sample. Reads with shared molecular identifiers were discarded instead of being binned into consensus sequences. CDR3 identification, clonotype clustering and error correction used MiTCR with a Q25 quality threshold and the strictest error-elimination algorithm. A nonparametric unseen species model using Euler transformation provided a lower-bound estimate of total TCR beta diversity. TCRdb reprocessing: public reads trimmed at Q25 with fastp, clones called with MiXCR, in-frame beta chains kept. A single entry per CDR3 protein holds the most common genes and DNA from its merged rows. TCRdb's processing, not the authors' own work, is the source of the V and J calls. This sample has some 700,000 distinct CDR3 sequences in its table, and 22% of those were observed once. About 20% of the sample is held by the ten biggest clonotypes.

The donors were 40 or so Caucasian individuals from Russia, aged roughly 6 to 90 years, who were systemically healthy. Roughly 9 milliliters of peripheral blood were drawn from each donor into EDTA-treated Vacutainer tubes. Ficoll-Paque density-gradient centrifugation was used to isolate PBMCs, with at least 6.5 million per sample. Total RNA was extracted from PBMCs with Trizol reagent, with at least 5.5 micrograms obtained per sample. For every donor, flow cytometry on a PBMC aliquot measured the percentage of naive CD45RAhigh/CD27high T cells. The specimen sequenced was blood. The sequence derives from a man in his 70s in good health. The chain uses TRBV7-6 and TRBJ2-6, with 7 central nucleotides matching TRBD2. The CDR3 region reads CASSSGTTSGANVLTF. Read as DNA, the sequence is TGTGCCAGCAGCTCCGGGACTACCTCTGGGGCCAACGTCCTGACTTTC.